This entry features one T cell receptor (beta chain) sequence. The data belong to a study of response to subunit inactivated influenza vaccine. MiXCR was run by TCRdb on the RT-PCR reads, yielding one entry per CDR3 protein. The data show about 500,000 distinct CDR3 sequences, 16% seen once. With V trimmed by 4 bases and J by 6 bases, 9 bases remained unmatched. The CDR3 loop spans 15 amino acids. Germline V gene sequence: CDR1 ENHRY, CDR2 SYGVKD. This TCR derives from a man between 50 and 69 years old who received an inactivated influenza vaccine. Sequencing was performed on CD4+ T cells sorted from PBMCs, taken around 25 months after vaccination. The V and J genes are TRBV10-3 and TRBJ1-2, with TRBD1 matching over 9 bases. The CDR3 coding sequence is TGTGCCATCAGTGGGGGGACAGGGAGGACGGATGGCTACACCTTC. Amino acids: CAISGGTGRTDGYTF.